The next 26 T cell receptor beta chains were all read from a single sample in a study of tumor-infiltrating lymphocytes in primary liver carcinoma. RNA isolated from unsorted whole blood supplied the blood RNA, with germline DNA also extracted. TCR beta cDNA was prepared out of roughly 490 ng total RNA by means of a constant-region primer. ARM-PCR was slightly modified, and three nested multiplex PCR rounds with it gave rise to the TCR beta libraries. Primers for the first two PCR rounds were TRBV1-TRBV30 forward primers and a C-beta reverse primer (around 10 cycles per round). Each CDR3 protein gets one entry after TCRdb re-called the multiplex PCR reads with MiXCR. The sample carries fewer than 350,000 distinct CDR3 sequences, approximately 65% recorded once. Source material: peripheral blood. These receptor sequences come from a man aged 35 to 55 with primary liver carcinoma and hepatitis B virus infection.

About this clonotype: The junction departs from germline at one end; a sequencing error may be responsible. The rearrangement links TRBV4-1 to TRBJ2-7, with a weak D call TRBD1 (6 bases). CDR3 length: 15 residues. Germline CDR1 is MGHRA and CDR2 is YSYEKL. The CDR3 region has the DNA TGCACCAGCAGCCAAGATCATAGGGGGTCCCACGAGCAGTACTTC. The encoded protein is CTSSQDHRGSHEQYF.

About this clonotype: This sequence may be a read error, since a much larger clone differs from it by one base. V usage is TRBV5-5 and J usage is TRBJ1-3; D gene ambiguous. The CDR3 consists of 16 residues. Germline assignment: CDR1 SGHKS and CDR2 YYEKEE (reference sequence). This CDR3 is CASNLARLGTGNTIYF. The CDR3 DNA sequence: TGTGCCAGCAACTTGGCCAGGCTTGGAACTGGAAACACCATATATTTT.

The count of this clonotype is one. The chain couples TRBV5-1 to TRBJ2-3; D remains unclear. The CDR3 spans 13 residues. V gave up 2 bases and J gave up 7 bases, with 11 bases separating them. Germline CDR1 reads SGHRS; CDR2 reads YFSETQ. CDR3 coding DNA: TGCGCCAGCAGCTTTAAGACATCAAATACGCAGTATTTT. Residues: CASSFKTSNTQYF. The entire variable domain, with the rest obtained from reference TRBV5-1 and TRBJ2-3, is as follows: KAGVTQTPRYLIKTRGQQVTLSCSPISGHRSVSWYQQTPGQGLQFLFEYFSETQRNKGNFPGRFSGRQFSNSRSEMNVSTLELGDSALYLCASSFKTSNTQYFGPGTRLTVL.

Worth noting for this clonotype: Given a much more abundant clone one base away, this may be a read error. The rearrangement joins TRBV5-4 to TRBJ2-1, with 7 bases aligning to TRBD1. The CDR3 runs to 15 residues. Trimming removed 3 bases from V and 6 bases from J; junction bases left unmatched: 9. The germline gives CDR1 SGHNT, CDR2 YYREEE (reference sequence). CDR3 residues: CASSSQTGKFNEQFF. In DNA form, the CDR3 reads TGTGCCAGCAGCTCCCAGACAGGGAAGTTCAATGAGCAGTTCTTC.

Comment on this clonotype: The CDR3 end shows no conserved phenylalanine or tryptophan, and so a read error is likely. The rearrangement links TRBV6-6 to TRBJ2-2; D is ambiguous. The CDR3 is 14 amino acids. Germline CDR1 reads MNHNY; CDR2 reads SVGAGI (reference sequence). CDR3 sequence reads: CASSYLTNTGELFS. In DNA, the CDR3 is TGTGCCAGTAGTTACCTGACTAACACCGGGGAGCTGTTTTCT.

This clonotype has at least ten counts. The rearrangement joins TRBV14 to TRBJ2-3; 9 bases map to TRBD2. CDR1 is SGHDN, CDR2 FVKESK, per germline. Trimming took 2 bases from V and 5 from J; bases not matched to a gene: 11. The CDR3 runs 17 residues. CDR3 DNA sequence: TGTGCCAGCAGCCAATCGGTTAGCGGGAGACTGAAAGATACGCAGTATTTT. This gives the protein CASSQSVSGRLKDTQYF.

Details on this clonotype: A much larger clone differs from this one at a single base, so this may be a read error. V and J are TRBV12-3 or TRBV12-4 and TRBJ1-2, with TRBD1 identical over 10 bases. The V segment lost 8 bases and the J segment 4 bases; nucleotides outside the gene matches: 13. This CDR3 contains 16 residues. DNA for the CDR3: TGTGCCAGCGGTCTGGCAGAGGGACAGGGGCTCTATGGCTACACCTTC. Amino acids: CASGLAEGQGLYGYTF.

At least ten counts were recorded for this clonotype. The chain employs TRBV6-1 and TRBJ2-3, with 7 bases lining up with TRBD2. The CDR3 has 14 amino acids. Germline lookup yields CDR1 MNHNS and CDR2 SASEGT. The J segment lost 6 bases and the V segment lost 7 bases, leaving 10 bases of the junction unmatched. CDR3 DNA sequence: TGTGCCAGCACCCTCTGGGAGGGTAGGGATACGCAGTATTTT. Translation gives CASTLWEGRDTQYF.

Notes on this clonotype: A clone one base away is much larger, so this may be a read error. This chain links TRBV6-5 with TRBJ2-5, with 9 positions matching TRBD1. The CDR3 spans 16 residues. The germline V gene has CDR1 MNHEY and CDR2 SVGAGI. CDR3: CASIYSIWDRVATQYF. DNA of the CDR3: TGTGCCAGCATTTACTCGATCTGGGACAGGGTCGCGACCCAGTACTTC.

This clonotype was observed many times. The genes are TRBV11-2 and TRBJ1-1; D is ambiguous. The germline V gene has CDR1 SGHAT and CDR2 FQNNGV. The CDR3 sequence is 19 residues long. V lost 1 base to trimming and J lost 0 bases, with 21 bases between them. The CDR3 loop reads CASSLVSTGRFRMNTEAFF. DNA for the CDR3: TGTGCCAGCAGCTTAGTCTCGACGGGCAGATTTCGTATGAACACTGAAGCTTTCTTT.

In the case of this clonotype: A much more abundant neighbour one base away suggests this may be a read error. The CDR3: CATSDLGIGGRNEQFF. Here the CDR3 DNA reads TGTGCCACCAGTGATTTGGGGATAGGGGGGCGAAATGAGCAGTTCTTC. V usage is TRBV24-1 and J usage is TRBJ2-1, with D perhaps being TRBD1 or TRBD2 (6 bases each). There are 16 residues in the CDR3. Germline values: CDR1 KGHDR, CDR2 SFDVKD. Trimming cost V 0 bases and J 7 bases, with 15 bases left between them.

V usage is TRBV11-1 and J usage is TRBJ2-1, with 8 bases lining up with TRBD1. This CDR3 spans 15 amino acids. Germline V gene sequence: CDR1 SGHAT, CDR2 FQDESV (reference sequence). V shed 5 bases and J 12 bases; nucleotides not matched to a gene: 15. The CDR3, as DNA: TGTGCCAGCAGCGATTGGACAGGGCGGTACAGTGGGCAGTTCTTC. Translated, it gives CASSDWTGRYSGQFF.

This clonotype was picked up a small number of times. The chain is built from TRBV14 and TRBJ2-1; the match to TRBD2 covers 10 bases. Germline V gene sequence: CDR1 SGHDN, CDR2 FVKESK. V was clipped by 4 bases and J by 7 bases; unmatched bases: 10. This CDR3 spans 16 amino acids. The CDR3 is CASSRYLAGDGNEQFF. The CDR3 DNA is TGTGCCAGCAGCCGCTACCTAGCGGGAGATGGTAATGAGCAGTTCTTC.

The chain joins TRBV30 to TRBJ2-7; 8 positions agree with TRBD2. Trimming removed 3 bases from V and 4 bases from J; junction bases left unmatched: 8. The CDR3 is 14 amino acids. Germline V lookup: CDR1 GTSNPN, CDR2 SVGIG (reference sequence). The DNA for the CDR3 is TGTGCCTGGAGGTGGAGCGGGAGAGCGTACGAGCAGTACTTC. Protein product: CAWRWSGRAYEQYF.

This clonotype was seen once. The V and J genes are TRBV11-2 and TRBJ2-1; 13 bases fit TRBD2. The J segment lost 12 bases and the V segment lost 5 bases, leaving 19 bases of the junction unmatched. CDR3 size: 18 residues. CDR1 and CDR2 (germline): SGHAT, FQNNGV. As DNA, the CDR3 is TGTGCCAGCAGCCTAGGACTAGCGGGAGCCGGCTTGTACCATGGGCAGTTCTTC. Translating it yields CASSLGLAGAGLYHGQFF.

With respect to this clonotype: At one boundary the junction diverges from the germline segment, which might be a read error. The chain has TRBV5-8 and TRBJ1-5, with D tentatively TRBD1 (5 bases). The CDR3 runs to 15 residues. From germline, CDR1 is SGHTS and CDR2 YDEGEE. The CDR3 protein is CVSRLKGVGNQPQHF. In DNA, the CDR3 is TGTGTCAGCAGATTGAAAGGGGTTGGGAATCAGCCCCAGCATTTT.

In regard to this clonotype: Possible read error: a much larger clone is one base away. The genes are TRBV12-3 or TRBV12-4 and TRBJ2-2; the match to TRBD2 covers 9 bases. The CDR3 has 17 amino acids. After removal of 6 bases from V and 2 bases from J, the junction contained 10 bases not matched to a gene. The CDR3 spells CASSPISGSLNTGELFF. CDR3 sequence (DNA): TGTGCCAGCAGCCCGATTAGCGGGAGCCTTAACACCGGGGAGCTGTTTTTT.

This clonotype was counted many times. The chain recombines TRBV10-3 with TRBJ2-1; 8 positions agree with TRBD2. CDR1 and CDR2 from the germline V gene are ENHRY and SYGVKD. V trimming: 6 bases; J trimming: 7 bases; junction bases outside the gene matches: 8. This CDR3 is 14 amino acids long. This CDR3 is CAIRDSGGRNEQFF. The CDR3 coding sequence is TGTGCCATCAGAGATTCGGGGGGGCGGAATGAGCAGTTCTTC.

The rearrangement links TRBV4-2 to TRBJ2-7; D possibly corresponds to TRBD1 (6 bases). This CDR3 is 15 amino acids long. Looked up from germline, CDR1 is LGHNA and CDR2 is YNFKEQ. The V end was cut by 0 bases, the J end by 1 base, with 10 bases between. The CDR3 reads CASSQDLQGSYEQYF. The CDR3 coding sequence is TGTGCCAGCAGCCAAGATTTGCAGGGGTCCTACGAGCAGTACTTC.

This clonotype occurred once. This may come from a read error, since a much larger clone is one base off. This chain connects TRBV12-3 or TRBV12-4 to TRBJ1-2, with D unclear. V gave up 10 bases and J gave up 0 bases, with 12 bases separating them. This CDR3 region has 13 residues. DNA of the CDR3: TGTGCCATCCAGGAAGCAGCTAACTATGGCTACACCTTC. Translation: CAIQEAANYGYTF.

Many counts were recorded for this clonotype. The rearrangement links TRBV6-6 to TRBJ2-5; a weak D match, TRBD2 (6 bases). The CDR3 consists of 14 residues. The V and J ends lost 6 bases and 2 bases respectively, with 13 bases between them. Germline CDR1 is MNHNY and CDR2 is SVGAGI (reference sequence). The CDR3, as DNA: TGTGCCAGCAGCTCCGGGACTCGGCAAGAGACCCAGTACTTC. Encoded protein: CASSSGTRQETQYF.

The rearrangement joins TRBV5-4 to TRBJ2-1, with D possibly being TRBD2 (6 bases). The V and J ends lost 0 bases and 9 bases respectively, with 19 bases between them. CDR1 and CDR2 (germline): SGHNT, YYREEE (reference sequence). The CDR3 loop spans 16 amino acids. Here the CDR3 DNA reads TGTGCCAGCAGCTTGGTCGGGAGAGCCATTGGCAGTGAGCAGTTCTTC. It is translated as CASSLVGRAIGSEQFF.

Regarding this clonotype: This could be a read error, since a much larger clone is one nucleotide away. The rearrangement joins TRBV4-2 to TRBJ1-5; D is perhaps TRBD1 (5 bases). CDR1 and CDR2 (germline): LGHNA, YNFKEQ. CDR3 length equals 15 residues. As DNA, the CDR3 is TGTGCCAGCAGCCCGGGGGTTCACAGCAATCAGTCCCAGCATTTT. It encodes CASSPGVHSNQSQHF.

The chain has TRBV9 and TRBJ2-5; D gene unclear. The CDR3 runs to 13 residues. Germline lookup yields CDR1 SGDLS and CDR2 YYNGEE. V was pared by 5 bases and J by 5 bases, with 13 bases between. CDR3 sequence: CASSHSLGETQYF. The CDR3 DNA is TGTGCCAGCAGTCACAGCCTGGGGGAGACCCAGTACTTC.

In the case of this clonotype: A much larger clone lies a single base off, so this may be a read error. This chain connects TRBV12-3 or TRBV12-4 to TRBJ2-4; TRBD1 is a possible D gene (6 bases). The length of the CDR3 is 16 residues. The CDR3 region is CASSLRPGVAKNIRYF. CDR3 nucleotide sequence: TGTGCCAGCAGTTTAAGACCAGGGGTAGCCAAAAACATTCGGTACTTC.

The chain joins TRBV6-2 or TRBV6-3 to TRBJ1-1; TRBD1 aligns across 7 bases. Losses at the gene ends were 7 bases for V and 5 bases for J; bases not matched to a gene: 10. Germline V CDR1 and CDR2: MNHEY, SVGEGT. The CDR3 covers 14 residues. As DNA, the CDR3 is TGTGCCAGCACCACGGGACAGTCACGAACTGAAGCTTTCTTT. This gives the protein CASTTGQSRTEAFF.